Each of the 23 T cell receptor beta chains below was sequenced from the same sample in a study of CD4+ T cells in melanoma (dated by TCRdb to between 2021 and 2022). Libraries were made using the immunoSEQ multiplex PCR assay. TCRdb re-hosts the immuneACCESS table, in-frame sequences only. Its copies lack some clones; in the studies checked, an unresolved V gene accounts for under half of them, and the cause for the rest is not known. This sample gives about 10,000 clones in total; 55% to 75% of them show up just once. 15% to 20% of the sample lies in the top ten. Material: cells from a culture (not recorded whether cultured in vitro). These receptors all come from a human donor with melanoma.

The rearrangement links TRBV7-8 to TRBJ1-2, with D uncertain. The CDR3 consists of 17 residues. Between the trimmed V and J ends, which lost 5 bases and 0 bases, there was a span of 19 bases. CDR1 is SGHVS, CDR2 FQNEAQ, per germline. CDR3 in DNA: TGTGCCAGCAGCCAAGTAGCCGCGGATCTTACTAACTATGGCTACACCTTC. The encoded protein is CASSQVAADLTNYGYTF.

The chain uses TRBV4-1 and TRBJ1-4; D uncertain. V shed 0 bases and J shed 0 bases, with 14 bases lying between them. CDR1 MGHRA and CDR2 YSYEKL come from the germline V gene. CDR3 length equals 18 residues. The CDR3 sequence: CASSQERGFVATNEKLFF. CDR3 bases: TGCGCCAGCAGCCAAGAGCGCGGCTTCGTTGCAACTAATGAAAAACTGTTTTTT.

J is TRBJ1-2 and V is TRBV7-3; D not certain. CDR3 length: 13 amino acids. From germline, CDR1 is SGHTA and CDR2 FQGTGA. Trimming shortened V by 0 bases and J by 4 bases, and 6 bases separated the two germline ends. The CDR3 DNA is TGTGCCAGCAGCTTAACGCCAGGCTATGGCTACACCTTC. This gives the protein CASSLTPGYGYTF. Based on the CDR3 plus reference TRBV7-3 and TRBJ1-2, the full variable domain is GAGVSQTPSNKVTEKGKYVELRCDPISGHTALYWYRQSLGQGPEFLIYFQGTGAADDSGLPNDRFFAVRPEGSVSTLKIQRTERGDSAVYLCASSLTPGYGYTFGSGTRLTVV.

This clone was observed a handful of times. This chain links TRBV5-1 with TRBJ1-3; D is unclear. V lost 0 bases and J lost 4, with 14 bases in between. The CDR3 is 16 residues long. CDR1 is SGHRS, CDR2 YFSETQ, per germline. CDR3 sequence reads: CASSLGPTGMGNTIYF. The CDR3 bases are TGCGCCAGCAGCTTGGGCCCCACGGGGATGGGAAACACCATATATTTT.

The sample holds a few counts of this clone. The V gene is TRBV15, the J gene TRBJ2-7; D not resolved. Trimming removed 9 bases from V and 3 bases from J, with 15 bases in between. Germline lookup yields CDR1 LNHNV and CDR2 YYDKDF (reference sequence). The CDR3 sequence is 13 residues long. In DNA form, the CDR3 reads TGTGCCACTTCGGATTATCCTAACTACGAGCAGTACTTC. Translated: CATSDYPNYEQYF.

The rearrangement joins TRBV5-1 to TRBJ2-3, with D possibly TRBD1 on 5 matching bases. The CDR3 is 20 amino acids. Trimming removed 4 bases at V and 2 bases at J, with 29 bases between. In germline, CDR1 is SGHRS, CDR2 YFSETQ. CDR3 region: CASSERQSDRLSHFTDTQYF. CDR3 nucleotides: TGCGCCAGCAGCGAACGACAGAGCGATCGCCTGTCCCATTTCACAGATACGCAGTATTTT.

CDR3 protein: CASSRDRGTDTQYF. Written as DNA, the CDR3 is TGTGCCAGCAGCCGGGACAGGGGAACAGATACGCAGTATTTT. The genes are TRBV6-4 and TRBJ2-3; 10 nucleotides align to TRBD1. There are 14 residues in the CDR3. After removal of 6 bases from V and 3 bases from J, the junction contained 3 bases not matched to a gene. Germline CDR1 is MRHNA and CDR2 is SNTAGT.

The rearrangement links TRBV5-5 to TRBJ1-2, with D possibly matching TRBD1 (6 bases). Looked up from germline, CDR1 is SGHKS and CDR2 is YYEKEE (reference sequence). The CDR3 covers 13 residues. Trimming removed 4 bases from V and 8 bases from J, with 15 bases in between. This CDR3 reads CASSLDRGGGYTF. The DNA for the CDR3 is TGTGCCAGCAGCCTCGACAGAGGGGGGGGCTACACCTTC.

This sequence joins TRBV14 and TRBJ2-3; 10 bases map to TRBD2. Trimming cost V 0 bases and J 3 bases; bases outside gene matches: 6. This CDR3 comprises 17 residues. Looked up from germline, CDR1 is SGHDN and CDR2 is FVKESK. Written as DNA, the CDR3 is TGTGCCAGCAGCCAAGAATCTTCAGCGGGGGGGACAGATACGCAGTATTTT. It yields the protein CASSQESSAGGTDTQYF.

The chain joins TRBV6-1 to TRBJ2-3; no reliable D call. CDR3 length equals 14 residues. V lost 2 bases and J 2 bases, leaving 8 bases between the germline ends. The germline V gene encodes CDR1 MNHNS and CDR2 SASEGT. In DNA, the CDR3 is TGTGCCAGCAGTGAAAGGGATTACACAGATACGCAGTATTTT. Residues: CASSERDYTDTQYF.

V is TRBV6-6 and J is TRBJ2-7, with D unresolved. The CDR3 is 14 amino acids. The germline CDR1 and CDR2 sequences are MNHNY and SVGAGI (reference sequence). Between the trimmed V and J ends, which lost 5 bases and 4 bases, there was a span of 15 bases. In nucleotides, the CDR3 is TGTGCCAGCAGTCGTACCCGCACTAAGTACGAGCAGTACTTC. It yields the protein CASSRTRTKYEQYF.

This chain connects TRBV6-4 to TRBJ1-5; tentative D call: TRBD1 (6 bases). Germline V CDR1 and CDR2: MRHNA, SNTAGT. Trimming pared 4 bases from V and 3 bases from J, leaving 16 bases between. The CDR3 totals 16 residues. CDR3 nucleotides: TGTGCCAGCAGTGCCAACCCCGACAGGTTCAATCAGCCCCAGCATTTT. Amino acid sequence: CASSANPDRFNQPQHF.

The chain employs TRBV11-3 and TRBJ2-1, with TRBD2 matching 7 bases. V was clipped by 2 bases and J by 9 bases; unmatched bases: 7. Germline V gene sequence: CDR1 SGHNT, CDR2 YENEEA. CDR3 size: 14 residues. CDR3 sequence reads: CASSLRAPGGEQFF. CDR3 DNA sequence: TGTGCCAGCAGCTTAAGAGCCCCGGGGGGTGAGCAGTTCTTC.

The chain combines TRBV5-1 with TRBJ2-1; 16 bases line up with TRBD2. Germline CDR1 is SGHRS and CDR2 is YFSETQ. V shed 2 bases and J 11 bases; nucleotides not matched to a gene: 4. The CDR3 runs to 15 residues. The CDR3, as DNA: TGCGCCAGCAGCTTCGTGGGACTAGCGGGGGGGAAGCAGTTCTTC. This sequence encodes CASSFVGLAGGKQFF. The complete variable domain, with remaining parts taken from reference TRBV5-1 and TRBJ2-1, reads KAGVTQTPRYLIKTRGQQVTLSCSPISGHRSVSWYQQTPGQGLQFLFEYFSETQRNKGNFPGRFSGRQFSNSRSEMNVSTLELGDSALYLCASSFVGLAGGKQFFGPGTRLTVL.

The chain uses TRBV6-5 and TRBJ1-1, with D perhaps TRBD1 (5 bases). Germline-derived CDR1 and CDR2 are MNHEY and SVGAGI. The CDR3 spans 14 residues. V lost 5 bases to trimming and J lost 4 bases, with 14 bases between them. CDR3 residues: CASSGTWGGTEAFF. The DNA of the CDR3 is TGTGCCAGCAGTGGGACGTGGGGAGGCACTGAAGCTTTCTTT.

The chain recombines TRBV7-2 with TRBJ1-1; D gene ambiguous. CDR1 SGHTA and CDR2 FQGNSA come from the germline V gene. V gave up 5 bases and J gave up 8 bases, with 18 bases separating them. This CDR3 region has 14 residues. The CDR3 nucleotides are TGTGCCAGCAGCCGACTGAGCGTCTACCCCGAAGCTTTCTTT. Translation: CASSRLSVYPEAFF.

This chain joins TRBV2 and TRBJ2-3, with a tentative D call TRBD2 (5 bases). The CDR3 has 13 residues. V was trimmed by 7 bases and J by 4 bases, leaving 12 bases between them. Per germline, CDR1 SNHLY and CDR2 FYNNEI. DNA of the CDR3: TGTGCCAGCAAACTAGTGATTTCAGATACGCAGTATTTT. It is translated as CASKLVISDTQYF.

This clone was seen only a few times. The chain is built from TRBV30 and TRBJ2-2, with TRBD2 as a possible D gene (6 bases). CDR3 length equals 14 residues. Germline V gives CDR1 GTSNPN, CDR2 SVGIG (reference sequence). The germline V and J ends were trimmed by 6 bases and 1 base, with 12 bases remaining between them. Here the CDR3 reads CACTQAGNTGELFF. The CDR3 DNA sequence: TGTGCCTGCACTCAAGCGGGGAACACCGGGGAGCTGTTTTTT.

CDR3 in DNA: TGCGCCAGCAGCTTGAAAGGCCGAAACAATGAGCAGTTCTTC. Its protein product is CASSLKGRNNEQFF. This chain joins TRBV5-1 and TRBJ2-1; no firm D call. The CDR3 runs to 14 residues. Trimming took off 1 base at V and 5 bases at J, with 10 bases between the two ends. Looked up from germline, CDR1 is SGHRS and CDR2 is YFSETQ.

CDR3 DNA: TGTGCCAGCAGATCGACAGCGAACACCGGGGAGCTGTTTTTT. Translation gives CASRSTANTGELFF. The genes are TRBV9 and TRBJ2-2, with a weak D call TRBD1 (5 bases). The CDR3 totals 14 residues. Germline V gene lookup returns CDR1 SGDLS and CDR2 YYNGEE. Trimming took 5 bases from V and 0 from J, leaving 8 bases between them. The entire variable domain, with the rest obtained from reference TRBV9 and TRBJ2-2, is as follows: DSGVTQTPKHLITATGQRVTLRCSPRSGDLSVYWYQQSLDQGLQFLIQYYNGEERAKGNILERFSAQQFPDLHSELNLSSLELGDSALYFCASRSTANTGELFFGEGSRLTVL.

The genes are TRBV9 and TRBJ2-6; a weak D match, TRBD1 (5 bases). V shed 0 bases and J shed 2 bases, with 12 bases lying between them. In germline, CDR1 is SGDLS, CDR2 YYNGEE. The CDR3 is 17 amino acids. Here the CDR3 DNA reads TGTGCCAGCAGCGTAGATCATAGGGGTCCTGGGGCCAACGTCCTGACTTTC. Its protein is CASSVDHRGPGANVLTF.

The chain combines TRBV11-2 with TRBJ2-3, with D possibly TRBD1 on 6 matching bases. The CDR3 extends over 13 amino acids. From germline, CDR1 is SGHAT and CDR2 FQNNGV. V was clipped by 5 bases and J by 9 bases, with 15 bases between them. Written as DNA, the CDR3 is TGTGCCAGCAGCCCCGCCGCCGACAGGACGCAGTATTTT. This gives the protein CASSPAADRTQYF.

The chain links TRBV6-1 to TRBJ1-2; no firm D call. Looked up from germline, CDR1 is MNHNS and CDR2 is SASEGT. CDR3 size: 15 residues. Trimming cost V 3 bases and J 8 bases, with 19 bases left between them. In DNA, the CDR3 is TGTGCCAGCAGTGATATGGGGAAAAGAGGGAAGGGCTACACCTTC. Its protein is CASSDMGKRGKGYTF.